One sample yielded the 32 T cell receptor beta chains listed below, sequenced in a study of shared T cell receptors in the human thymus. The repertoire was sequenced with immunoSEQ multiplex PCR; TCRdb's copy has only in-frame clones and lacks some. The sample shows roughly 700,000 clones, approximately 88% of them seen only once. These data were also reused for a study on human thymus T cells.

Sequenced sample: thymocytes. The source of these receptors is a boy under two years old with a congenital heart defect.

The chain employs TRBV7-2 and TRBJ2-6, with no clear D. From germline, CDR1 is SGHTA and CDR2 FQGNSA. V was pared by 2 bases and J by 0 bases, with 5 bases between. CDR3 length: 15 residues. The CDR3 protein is CASSLRLSGANVLTF. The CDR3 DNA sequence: TGTGCCAGCAGCTTACGTCTCTCTGGGGCCAACGTCCTGACTTTC.

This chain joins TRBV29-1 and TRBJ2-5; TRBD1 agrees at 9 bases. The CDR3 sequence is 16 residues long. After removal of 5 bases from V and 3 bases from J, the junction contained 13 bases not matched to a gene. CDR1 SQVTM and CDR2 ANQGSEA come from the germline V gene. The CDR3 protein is CSVWTGARPTEETQYF. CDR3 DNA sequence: TGCAGCGTTTGGACAGGGGCAAGACCAACCGAAGAGACCCAGTACTTC.

The CDR3 is CASSQRLAGPRTDTQYF. In DNA form, the CDR3 reads TGCGCCAGCAGCCAGCGACTAGCGGGTCCCCGCACAGATACGCAGTATTTT. The chain has TRBV4-3 and TRBJ2-3, with 10 bases fitting TRBD2. The V segment lost 3 bases and the J segment 1 base; nucleotides outside the gene matches: 7. CDR1 is LGHNA and CDR2 is YSLEER in the germline V gene. The CDR3 runs to 17 residues.

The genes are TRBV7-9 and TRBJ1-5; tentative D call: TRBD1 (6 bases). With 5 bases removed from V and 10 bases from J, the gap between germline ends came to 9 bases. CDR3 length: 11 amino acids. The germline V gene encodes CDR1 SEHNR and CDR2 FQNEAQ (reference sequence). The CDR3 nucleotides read TGTGCCAGCAGCGATGGGGGCCCCCAGCATTTT. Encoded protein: CASSDGGPQHF.

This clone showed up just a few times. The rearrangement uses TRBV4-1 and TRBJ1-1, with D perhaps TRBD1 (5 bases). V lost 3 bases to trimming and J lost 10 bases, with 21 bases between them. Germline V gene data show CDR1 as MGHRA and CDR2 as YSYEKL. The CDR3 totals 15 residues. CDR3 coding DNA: TGCGCCAGCAGCCAGACCTCCAGGGATTCAGCTAGAGCTTTCTTT. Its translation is CASSQTSRDSARAFF.

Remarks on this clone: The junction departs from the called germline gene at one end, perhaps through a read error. Written as DNA, the CDR3 is TGTGCCAGCAGTTTATTGGGGCAGCCTCCCAACTTT. Its protein product is CASSLLGQPPNF. This rearrangement joins TRBV27 to TRBJ1-1, with a tentative D call TRBD1 (5 bases). In germline, CDR1 is MNHEY, CDR2 SMNVEV (reference sequence). This CDR3 spans 12 amino acids.

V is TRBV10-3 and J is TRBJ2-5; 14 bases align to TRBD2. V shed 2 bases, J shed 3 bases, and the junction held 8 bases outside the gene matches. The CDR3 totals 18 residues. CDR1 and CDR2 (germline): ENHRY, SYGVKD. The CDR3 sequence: CAISEAPTGLAGEETQYF. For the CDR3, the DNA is TGTGCCATCAGTGAGGCCCCAACGGGACTAGCGGGAGAAGAGACCCAGTACTTC.

The CDR3: CASRGAGEETQYF. DNA for the CDR3: TGTGCCAGCAGGGGGGCAGGGGAAGAGACCCAGTACTTC. The chain employs TRBV25-1 and TRBJ2-5, with D possibly TRBD1 on 6 matching bases. The CDR3 sequence is 13 residues long. V dropped 6 bases and J dropped 3 bases, with 11 bases sitting between them. CDR1 and CDR2 from the germline V gene are MGHDK and SYGVNS.

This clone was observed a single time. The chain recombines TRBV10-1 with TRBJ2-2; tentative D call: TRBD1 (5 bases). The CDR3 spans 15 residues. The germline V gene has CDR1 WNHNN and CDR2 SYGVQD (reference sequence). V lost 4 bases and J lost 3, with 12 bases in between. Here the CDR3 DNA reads TGCGCCAGCAGTGTGAGCTCAGGGCACACCGGGGAGCTGTTTTTT. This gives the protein CASSVSSGHTGELFF.

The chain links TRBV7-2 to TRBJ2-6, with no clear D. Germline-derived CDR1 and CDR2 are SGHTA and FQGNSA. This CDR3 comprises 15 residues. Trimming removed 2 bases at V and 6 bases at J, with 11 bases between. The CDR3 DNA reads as TGTGCCAGCAGCTTAAACGGCGGCATGGCCAACGTCCTGACTTTC. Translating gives CASSLNGGMANVLTF.

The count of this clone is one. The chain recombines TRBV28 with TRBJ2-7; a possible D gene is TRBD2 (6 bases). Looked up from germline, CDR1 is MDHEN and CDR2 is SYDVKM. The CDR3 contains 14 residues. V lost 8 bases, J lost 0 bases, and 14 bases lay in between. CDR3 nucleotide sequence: TGTGCCAGCCTTTCTGGCGGGACCTCCTACGAGCAGTACTTC. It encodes CASLSGGTSYEQYF.

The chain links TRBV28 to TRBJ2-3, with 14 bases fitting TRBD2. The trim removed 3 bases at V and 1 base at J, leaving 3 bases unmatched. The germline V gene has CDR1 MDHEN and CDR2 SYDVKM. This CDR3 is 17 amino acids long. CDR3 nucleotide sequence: TGTGCCAGCAGTTTCGGACTAGCGGGAGGAGGCACAGATACGCAGTATTTT. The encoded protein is CASSFGLAGGGTDTQYF.

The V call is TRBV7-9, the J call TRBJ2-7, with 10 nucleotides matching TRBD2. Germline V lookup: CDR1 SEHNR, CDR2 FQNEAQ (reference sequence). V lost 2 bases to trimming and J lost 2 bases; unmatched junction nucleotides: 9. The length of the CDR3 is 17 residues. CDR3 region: CASSLMVLAGVPYEQYF. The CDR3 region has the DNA TGTGCCAGCAGCTTAATGGTTCTAGCGGGGGTGCCCTACGAGCAGTACTTC.

DNA for the CDR3: TGCGCCAGCAGCCCCAGACGGACAGAGAACACCGGGGAGCTGTTTTTT. Protein: CASSPRRTENTGELFF. This chain joins TRBV4-1 and TRBJ2-2, with a possible D match to TRBD1 (6 bases). The CDR3 totals 16 residues. V shed 4 bases and J shed 1 base, with 13 bases lying between them. Germline CDR1 MGHRA, CDR2 YSYEKL.

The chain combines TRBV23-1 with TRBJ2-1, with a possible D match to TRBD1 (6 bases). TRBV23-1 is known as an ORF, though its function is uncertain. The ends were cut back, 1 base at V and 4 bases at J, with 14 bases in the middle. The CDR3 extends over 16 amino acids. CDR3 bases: TGCGCCAGCAGTCAATGTTCCGACAGGCCTTACAATGAGCAGTTCTTC. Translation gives CASSQCSDRPYNEQFF.

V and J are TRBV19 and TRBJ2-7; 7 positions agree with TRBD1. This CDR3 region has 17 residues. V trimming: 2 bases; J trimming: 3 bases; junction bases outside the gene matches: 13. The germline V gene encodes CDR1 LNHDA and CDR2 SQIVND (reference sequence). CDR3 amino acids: CASSITGQDLPHYEQYF. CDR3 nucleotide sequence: TGTGCCAGTAGTATAACCGGACAGGACCTTCCCCACTACGAGCAGTACTTC.

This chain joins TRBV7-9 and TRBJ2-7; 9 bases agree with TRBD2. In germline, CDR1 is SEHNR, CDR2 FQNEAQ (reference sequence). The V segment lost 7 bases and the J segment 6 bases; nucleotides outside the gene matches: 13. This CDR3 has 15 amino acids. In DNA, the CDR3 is TGTGCCAGCAACCCGGCTGGGGGACTAGCTCCCGAGCAGTACTTC. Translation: CASNPAGGLAPEQYF.

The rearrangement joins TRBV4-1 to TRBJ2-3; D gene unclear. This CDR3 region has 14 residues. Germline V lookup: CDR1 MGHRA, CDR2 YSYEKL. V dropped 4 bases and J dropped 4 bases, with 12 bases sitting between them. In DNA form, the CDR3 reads TGCGCCAGCAGCCGCTGGCGGCGACCAGATACGCAGTATTTT. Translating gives CASSRWRRPDTQYF.

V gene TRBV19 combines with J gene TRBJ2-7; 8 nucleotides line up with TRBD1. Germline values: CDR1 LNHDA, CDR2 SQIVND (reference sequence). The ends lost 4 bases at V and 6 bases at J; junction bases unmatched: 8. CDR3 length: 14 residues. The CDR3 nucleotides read TGTGCCAGTAGTAAGGGGGACAGGAAGGCCGAGCAGTACTTC. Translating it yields CASSKGDRKAEQYF.

CDR3 residues: CASRSGEYNEQFF. The CDR3, as DNA: TGTGCCAGCAGGAGCGGAGAATACAATGAGCAGTTCTTC. The genes are TRBV6-5 and TRBJ2-1, with D possibly being TRBD2 (5 bases). Trimming took off 6 bases at V and 4 bases at J, with 10 bases between the two ends. The length of the CDR3 is 13 residues. Germline CDR1 is MNHEY and CDR2 is SVGAGI.

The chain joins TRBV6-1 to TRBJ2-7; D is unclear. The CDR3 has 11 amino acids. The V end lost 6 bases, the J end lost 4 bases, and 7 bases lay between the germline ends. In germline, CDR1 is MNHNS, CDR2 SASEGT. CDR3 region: CASRAPYEQYF. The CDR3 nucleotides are TGTGCCAGCAGGGCTCCTTACGAGCAGTACTTC.

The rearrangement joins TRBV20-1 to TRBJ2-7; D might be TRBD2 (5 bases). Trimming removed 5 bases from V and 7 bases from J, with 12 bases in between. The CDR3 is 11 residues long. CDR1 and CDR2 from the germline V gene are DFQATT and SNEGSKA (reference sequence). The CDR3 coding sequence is TGCAGTGCTGCCCTCCGGGGTGAGCAGTACTTC. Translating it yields CSAALRGEQYF.

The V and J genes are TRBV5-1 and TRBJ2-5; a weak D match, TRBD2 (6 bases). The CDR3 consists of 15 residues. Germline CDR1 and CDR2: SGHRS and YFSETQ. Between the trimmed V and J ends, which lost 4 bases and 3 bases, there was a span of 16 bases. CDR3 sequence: CASSPRRDLEETQYF. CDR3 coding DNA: TGCGCCAGCAGCCCACGCCGGGACTTGGAAGAGACCCAGTACTTC.

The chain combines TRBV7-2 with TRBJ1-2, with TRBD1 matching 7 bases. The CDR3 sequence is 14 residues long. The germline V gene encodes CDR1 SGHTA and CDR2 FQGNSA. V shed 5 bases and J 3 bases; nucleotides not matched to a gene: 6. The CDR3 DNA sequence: TGTGCCAGCAGCAGCCGGACAGGAGACTATGGCTACACCTTC. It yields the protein CASSSRTGDYGYTF.

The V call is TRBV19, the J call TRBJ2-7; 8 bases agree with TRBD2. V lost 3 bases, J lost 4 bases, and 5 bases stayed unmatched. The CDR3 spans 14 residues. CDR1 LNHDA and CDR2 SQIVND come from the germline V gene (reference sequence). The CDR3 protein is CASSIMSSGYEQYF. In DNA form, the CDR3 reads TGTGCCAGTAGTATTATGTCTAGCGGGTACGAGCAGTACTTC.

The CDR3 DNA follows: TGTGCCAGCAGACAGGGACAGCCATTTCAAGAGACCCAGTACTTC. As protein: CASRQGQPFQETQYF. The chain links TRBV11-1 to TRBJ2-5; 7 bases are shared with TRBD1. CDR1 is SGHAT and CDR2 is FQDESV in the germline V gene (reference sequence). V was clipped by 6 bases and J by 2 bases; unmatched bases: 9. This CDR3 contains 15 residues.

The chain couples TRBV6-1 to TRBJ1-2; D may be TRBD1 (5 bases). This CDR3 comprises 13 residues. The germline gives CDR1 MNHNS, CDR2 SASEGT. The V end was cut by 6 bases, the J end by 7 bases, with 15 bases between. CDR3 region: CASRGRGYVGYTF. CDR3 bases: TGTGCCAGCAGGGGGCGCGGTTATGTTGGCTACACCTTC.

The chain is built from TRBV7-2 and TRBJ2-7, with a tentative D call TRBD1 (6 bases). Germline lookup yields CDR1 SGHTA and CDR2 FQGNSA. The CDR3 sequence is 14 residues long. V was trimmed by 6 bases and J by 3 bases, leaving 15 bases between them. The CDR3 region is CASRLDRTVYEQYF. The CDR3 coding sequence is TGTGCCAGCAGACTGGACCGGACAGTCTACGAGCAGTACTTC. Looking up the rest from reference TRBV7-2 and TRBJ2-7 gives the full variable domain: GAGVSQSPSNKVTEKGKDVELRCDPISGHTALYWYRQSLGQGLEFLIYFQGNSAPDKSGLPSDRFSAERTGGSVSTLTIQRTQQEDSAVYLCASRLDRTVYEQYFGPGTRLTVT.

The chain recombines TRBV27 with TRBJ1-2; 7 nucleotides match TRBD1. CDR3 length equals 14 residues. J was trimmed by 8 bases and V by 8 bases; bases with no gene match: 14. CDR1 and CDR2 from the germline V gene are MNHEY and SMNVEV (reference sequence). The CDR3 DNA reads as TGTGCCAGCGGGTACCTGGACAGGAGAAGGGGCTACACCTTC. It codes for CASGYLDRRRGYTF.

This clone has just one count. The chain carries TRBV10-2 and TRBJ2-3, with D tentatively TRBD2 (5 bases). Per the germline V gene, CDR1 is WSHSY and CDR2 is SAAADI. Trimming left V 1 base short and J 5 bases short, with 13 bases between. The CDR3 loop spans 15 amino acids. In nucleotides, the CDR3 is TGCGCCAGCAGTGAGTTCCTCGGACTCATAGATACGCAGTATTTT. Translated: CASSEFLGLIDTQYF.

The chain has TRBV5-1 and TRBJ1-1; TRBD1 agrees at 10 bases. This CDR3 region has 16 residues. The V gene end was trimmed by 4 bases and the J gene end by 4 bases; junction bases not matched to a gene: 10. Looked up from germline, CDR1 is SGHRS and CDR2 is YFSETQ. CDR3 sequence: CASSRLGTGEGTEAFF. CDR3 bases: TGCGCCAGCAGCCGACTCGGGACAGGGGAGGGCACTGAAGCTTTCTTT.

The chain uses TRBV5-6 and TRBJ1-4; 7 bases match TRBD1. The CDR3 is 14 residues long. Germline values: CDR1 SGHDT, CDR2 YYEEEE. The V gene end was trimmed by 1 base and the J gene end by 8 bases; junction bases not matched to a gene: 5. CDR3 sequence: CASSLTGDGEKLFF. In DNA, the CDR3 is TGTGCCAGCAGCTTGACAGGGGATGGGGAAAAACTGTTTTTT. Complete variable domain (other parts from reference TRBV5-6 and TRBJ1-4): DAGVTQSPTHLIKTRGQQVTLRCSPKSGHDTVSWYQQALGQGPQFIFQYYEEEERQRGNFPDRFSGHQFPNYSSELNVNALLLGDSALYLCASSLTGDGEKLFFGSGTQLSVL.